Listed below are T cell receptor beta chains from one sample, sequenced in a study of response to subunit inactivated influenza vaccine. TCRdb reanalysed the RT-PCR reads using MiXCR and keeps one entry per CDR3 protein. The table includes roughly 630,000 distinct CDR3 sequences, 13% to 15% detected once. The sequenced sample was PBMCs from blood, obtained less than 15 days before vaccination. The origin of the receptors is a man aged 45 to 65 who received an inactivated influenza vaccine. CDR3s include the opening cysteine and the closing phenylalanine or tryptophan. Each record gives: J gene, V gene, clone size, D gene, CDR3 protein, CDR3 DNA. A D gene is named only where the DNA matches it firmly. Not every row has a clone size; where given, it reads once, few, many or a size class.

J gene: TRBJ2-1
V gene: TRBV4-1
clone size: many
D gene: TRBD1
CDR3 protein: CASSRGDRGYNEQFF
CDR3 DNA: TGCGCCAGCAGCCGAGGAGACAGGGGCTACAATGAGCAGTTCTTC

J gene: TRBJ2-7
V gene: TRBV27
clone size: few
D gene: TRBD1
CDR3 protein: CASSKGQGAGEQYF
CDR3 DNA: TGTGCCAGCAGTAAAGGACAGGGGGCGGGCGAGCAGTACTTC

J gene: TRBJ2-3
V gene: TRBV28
clone size: -
D gene: TRBD1
CDR3 protein: CASSSGTGFTDTQYF
CDR3 DNA: TGTGCCAGCTCAAGCGGGACAGGGTTCACAGATACGCAGTATTTT

J gene: TRBJ1-2
V gene: TRBV21-1
clone size: -
D gene: -
CDR3 protein: CASSNSRHTNYGYTF
CDR3 DNA: TGTGCCAGCAGCAATTCACGGCACACTAACTATGGCTACACCTTC

J gene: TRBJ2-7
V gene: TRBV6-2/TRBV6-3
clone size: few
D gene: -
CDR3 protein: CASSSGDSEQYF
CDR3 DNA: TGTGCCAGCAGTTCGGGGGACAGCGAGCAGTACTTC

J gene: TRBJ2-3
V gene: TRBV6-6
clone size: -
D gene: -
CDR3 protein: CASSYPGQGTQYF
CDR3 DNA: TGTGCCAGCAGTTACCCCGGCCAAGGGACGCAGTATTTT

J gene: TRBJ2-7
V gene: TRBV6-1
clone size: few
D gene: TRBD2
CDR3 protein: CASSTGTSGRSEQYF
CDR3 DNA: TGTGCCAGCAGTACAGGGACTAGCGGGAGGAGCGAGCAGTACTTC

J gene: TRBJ2-5
V gene: TRBV29-1
clone size: -
D gene: -
CDR3 protein: CSVERQRRETQYF
CDR3 DNA: TGCAGCGTTGAAAGACAGCGAAGAGAGACCCAGTACTTC

J gene: TRBJ1-2
V gene: TRBV14
clone size: few
D gene: TRBD1
CDR3 protein: CASSRFQGGSGYTF
CDR3 DNA: TGTGCCAGCAGCCGATTCCAGGGGGGCTCTGGCTACACCTTC

J gene: TRBJ1-2
V gene: TRBV2
clone size: many
D gene: -
CDR3 protein: CASTANSQVYGYTF
CDR3 DNA: TGTGCCAGCACCGCCAATAGTCAGGTCTATGGCTACACCTTC

J gene: TRBJ2-3
V gene: TRBV12-3/TRBV12-4
clone size: many
D gene: TRBD1
CDR3 protein: CASSFGTGSTDTQYF
CDR3 DNA: TGTGCCAGCAGTTTTGGGACAGGGAGCACAGATACGCAGTATTTT

J gene: TRBJ2-4
V gene: TRBV5-1
clone size: few
D gene: -
CDR3 protein: CASSLEGVKNIQYF
CDR3 DNA: TGCGCCAGCAGCTTGGAAGGGGTCAAAAACATTCAGTACTTC

J gene: TRBJ2-2
V gene: TRBV9
clone size: many
D gene: -
CDR3 protein: CASTRGSKELFF
CDR3 DNA: TGTGCCAGTACTAGGGGGTCGAAGGAGCTGTTTTTT

J gene: TRBJ1-2
V gene: TRBV6-2/TRBV6-3
clone size: few
D gene: -
CDR3 protein: CASSYSSQGFEDTF
CDR3 DNA: TGTGCCAGCAGTTACTCCTCACAGGGATTCGAGGACACCTTC

J gene: TRBJ2-6
V gene: TRBV7-2
clone size: -
D gene: -
CDR3 protein: CASSLSGAVGANVLTF
CDR3 DNA: TGTGCCAGCAGCTTATCTGGGGCGGTGGGGGCCAACGTCCTGACTTTC

J gene: TRBJ2-3
V gene: TRBV25-1
clone size: few
D gene: -
CDR3 protein: CASTHGSADTQYF
CDR3 DNA: TGTGCCAGCACCCATGGGAGCGCAGATACGCAGTATTTT

J gene: TRBJ2-7
V gene: TRBV28
clone size: few
D gene: -
CDR3 protein: CASSFQSWGNYEQYF
CDR3 DNA: TGTGCCAGCAGTTTCCAGAGTTGGGGAAACTACGAGCAGTACTTC

J gene: TRBJ1-5
V gene: TRBV28
clone size: few
D gene: TRBD1
CDR3 protein: CASRTPIGDRGEF
CDR3 DNA: TGTGCCAGCAGGACGCCGATAGGGGACAGGGGGGAATTT

J gene: TRBJ2-1
V gene: TRBV24-1
clone size: few
D gene: -
CDR3 protein: CATSDFKSYNEQFF
CDR3 DNA: TGTGCCACCAGTGATTTCAAGAGCTACAATGAGCAGTTCTTC

J gene: TRBJ2-1
V gene: TRBV4-2
clone size: few
D gene: -
CDR3 protein: CASSQETREPNEQFF
CDR3 DNA: TGTGCCAGCAGCCAAGAGACTAGAGAACCCAATGAGCAGTTCTTC

J gene: TRBJ2-1
V gene: TRBV7-2
clone size: -
D gene: TRBD2
CDR3 protein: CASSLFTSGSYNEQFF
CDR3 DNA: TGTGCCAGCAGCTTATTTACTAGCGGTTCCTACAATGAGCAGTTCTTC